This T cell receptor (beta chain) was sequenced in a study of early T cells in non-severe SARS-CoV-2 infection. TCRdb called the 5' RACE reads again in MiXCR, with one record for every CDR3 protein. The table includes roughly 50,000 distinct CDR3 sequences, roughly 7.8% detected once. The V end lost 0 bases, the J end lost 5 bases, and 10 bases lay between the germline ends. Germline V gene lookup returns CDR1 MGHRA and CDR2 YSYEKL. This CDR3 has 14 residues. General study findings and limits: Private and CD4 specificities were missed by VDJdb matching, which favored anti-spike CD8 responses.

This clonotype was observed a handful of times. Its specificity is not known. The starting material was whole blood, obtained at baseline. The chain joins TRBV4-1 to TRBJ2-5; possibly TRBD2 for D (6 bases). The receptor was derived from an adult who was a healthcare worker with PCR-confirmed SARS-CoV-2 infection or an uninfected control (not recorded which). CDR3 loop: CASSQDRLVETQYF. Here the CDR3 DNA reads TGCGCCAGCAGCCAAGACCGACTAGTGGAGACCCAGTACTTC.